This TCR beta chain came from a study of T-cell reconstitution after alpha-beta-depleted transplantation in children. CDR1 is SGHRS and CDR2 is YFSETQ in the germline V gene. Between the trimmed V and J ends, which lost 0 bases and 1 base, there was a span of 14 bases. This CDR3 region has 16 residues. This clonotype has just one count. Unique molecular identifiers were used to barcode this TCRbeta library. From the PCR reads, TCRdb called clonotypes with MiXCR, one entry per CDR3 protein. The sample has about a million distinct CDR3 sequences, around 30% seen once; the top ten hold more than 25%. The receptor comes from a boy under two years old who had a stem cell transplant for SCID, so the T cells may come from the graft donor. The rearrangement links TRBV5-1 to TRBJ2-7; D uncertain. Here the sequenced sample was PBMCs, mostly from graft donor cells, taken 360 days after TCRalphabeta/CD19-depleted stem cell transplant. The CDR3 protein is CASSLAPTAISYEQYF. CDR3 nucleotide sequence: TGCGCCAGCAGCTTGGCCCCCACGGCAATATCCTACGAGCAGTACTTC.